Listed below are T cell receptor beta chains from one sample, sequenced in a study of blood T cell repertoires in COVID-19. The assay was immunoSEQ multiplex PCR, and TCRdb's table has in-frame clones only and misses some. The data contain 180,000 or so clones, approximately 87% of them seen just once; the ten biggest clones take up 15% to 20%. The sequencing input was peripheral blood. Source of these receptors: a person aged 70 to 85 with COVID-19, enrolled during active disease. CDR3s include the opening cysteine and the closing phenylalanine or tryptophan. A D gene is named only where the DNA matches it firmly. For some rows the clone size is stated as once, few or many, or as a class when expanded; others skip it.

J	size	V	D	CDR3	DNA
TRBJ2-5	NA	TRBV6-2/TRBV6-3	NA	CASSRQESQYF	TGTGCCAGCAGCAGACAGGAGTCCCAGTACTTC
TRBJ2-7	few	TRBV4-1	TRBD1	CASSQDISRDRGAYEQYF	TGCGCCAGCAGCCAAGATATAAGCCGAGACAGGGGCGCCTACGAGCAGTACTTC
TRBJ2-3	NA	TRBV2	TRBD2	CASIRLAADTDTQYF	TGTGCCAGCATACGGCTAGCGGCCGACACAGATACGCAGTATTTT
TRBJ2-1	NA	TRBV27	NA	CASLARGARNEQFF	TGTGCCAGCCTGGCGCGGGGCGCCCGGAATGAGCAGTTCTTC
TRBJ2-7	NA	TRBV11-2	NA	CASSLDQGQQISYEQYF	TGTGCCAGCAGCTTAGATCAGGGACAACAAATCTCCTACGAGCAGTACTTC
TRBJ2-7	NA	TRBV11-2	TRBD2	CASSWGSGSGEQYF	TGTGCCAGCAGCTGGGGTAGCGGGTCCGGCGAGCAGTACTTC
TRBJ2-7	few	TRBV28	NA	CASSLWGSSAGEQYF	TGTGCCAGCAGTTTATGGGGGTCGAGTGCGGGCGAGCAGTACTTC
TRBJ1-2	once	TRBV9	NA	CASSVEGRHFADGYTF	TGTGCCAGCAGCGTAGAAGGGAGACACTTCGCGGATGGCTACACCTTC
TRBJ1-6	NA	TRBV5-6	NA	CASSSGVGGSLSPLHF	TGTGCCAGCAGCTCTGGGGTCGGGGGTAGTCTATCACCCCTCCACTTT
TRBJ1-2	few	TRBV5-1	NA	CASSLRFQGNYGYTF	TGCGCCAGCAGCTTGAGGTTCCAGGGAAACTATGGCTACACCTTC
TRBJ2-3	NA	TRBV9	TRBD2	CASSVGLAGPDTQYF	TGTGCCAGCAGCGTAGGTTTAGCGGGACCAGATACGCAGTATTTT
TRBJ2-5	NA	TRBV5-1	NA	CASSLLQGKETQYF	TGCGCCAGCAGCTTGTTGCAGGGGAAAGAGACCCAGTACTTC
TRBJ1-1	few	TRBV19	NA	CASSIGPTGIYEAFF	TGTGCCAGTAGTATAGGGCCCACAGGGATCTATGAAGCTTTCTTT
TRBJ1-1	NA	TRBV12-3/TRBV12-4	NA	CASRLQVTSVAFF	TGTGCCAGCAGGTTACAGGTGACCTCAGTTGCTTTCTTT
TRBJ2-1	NA	TRBV11-2	TRBD1	CASSLRTGGDEQFF	TGTGCCAGCAGCTTACGGACAGGGGGGGATGAGCAGTTCTTC
TRBJ2-1	once	TRBV4-1	TRBD2	CASSPFSGSSYNEQFF	TGCGCCAGCAGCCCGTTTAGCGGGAGCTCCTACAATGAGCAGTTCTTC
TRBJ1-1	few	TRBV18	TRBD1	CASSTGAGNGAFF	TGTGCCAGCTCTACAGGGGCGGGGAACGGGGCTTTCTTT
TRBJ2-1	NA	TRBV19	NA	CASTVKTGNEQFF	TGTGCCAGTACCGTGAAAACGGGGAATGAGCAGTTCTTC
TRBJ2-7	few	TRBV6-4	NA	CASSRLELTYEQYF	TGTGCCAGCTCACGCCTCGAACTCACCTACGAGCAGTACTTC
TRBJ1-6	few	TRBV14	NA	CASSQVASWGQLSPLHF	TGTGCCAGCAGCCAAGTTGCTTCTTGGGGACAACTGTCACCCCTCCACTTT
TRBJ1-4	NA	TRBV6-5	NA	CASRQVGGEKLFF	TGTGCCAGCAGACAAGTGGGAGGTGAAAAACTGTTTTTT
TRBJ1-4	NA	TRBV19	NA	CASSIGDATNEKLFF	TGTGCCAGTAGTATCGGGGATGCAACTAATGAAAAACTGTTTTTT
TRBJ2-5	NA	TRBV11-2	TRBD1	CASSALDRAQETQYF	TGTGCCAGCAGCGCGCTTGACAGGGCCCAAGAGACCCAGTACTTC
TRBJ2-1	NA	TRBV9	TRBD1	CASSPRDSRPFNEQFF	TGTGCCAGCAGCCCCCGGGACAGCCGACCTTTCAATGAGCAGTTCTTC
TRBJ2-1	NA	TRBV7-9	NA	CASSHQLYGDEQFF	TGTGCCAGCAGCCACCAGCTGTACGGGGATGAGCAGTTCTTC
TRBJ2-5	NA	TRBV9	NA	CASSVGVSQETQYF	TGTGCCAGCAGCGTAGGAGTGAGTCAAGAGACCCAGTACTTC
TRBJ2-6	NA	TRBV19	TRBD2	CASSTPPGLAGPSGANVLTF	TGTGCCAGTAGTACGCCTCCGGGACTAGCGGGCCCCTCTGGGGCCAACGTCCTGACTTTC
TRBJ2-7	NA	TRBV9	NA	CASSSFTGFEDEQYF	TGTGCCAGCAGCTCGTTTACAGGGTTTGAGGACGAGCAGTACTTC
TRBJ1-4	NA	TRBV15	NA	CATSRAPGVNEKLFF	TGTGCCACCAGCAGAGCTCCAGGGGTTAATGAAAAACTGTTTTTT
TRBJ1-1	once	TRBV6-5	NA	CASKGFMNTEAFF	TGTGCCAGCAAGGGGTTCATGAACACTGAAGCTTTCTTT
TRBJ1-1	NA	TRBV7-3	NA	CASSLTGAPNTEAFF	TGTGCCAGCAGCTTAACAGGGGCGCCGAACACTGAAGCTTTCTTT
TRBJ2-2	few	TRBV5-1	NA	CASSRAQGNTGELFF	TGCGCCAGCAGCCGGGCCCAGGGGAACACCGGGGAGCTGTTTTTT
TRBJ2-7	once	TRBV3-1/TRBV3-2	NA	CASSALLGPGSYEQYF	TGTGCCAGCAGCGCCCTACTAGGTCCTGGCTCCTACGAGCAGTACTTC
TRBJ2-6	NA	TRBV7-9	TRBD2	CASSLAGTGANVLTF	TGTGCCAGCAGTCTAGCGGGGACTGGGGCCAACGTCCTGACTTTC
TRBJ2-5	NA	TRBV6-5	TRBD1	CASRGDRGRETQYF	TGTGCCAGCAGGGGGGACAGGGGTAGAGAGACCCAGTACTTC
TRBJ2-7	NA	TRBV4-3	NA	CASSQSQGIYEQYF	TGCGCCAGCAGCCAATCACAGGGAATCTACGAGCAGTACTTC
TRBJ2-6	NA	TRBV30	NA	CAWSVGGSGANVLTF	TGTGCCTGGAGTGTAGGAGGGAGTGGGGCCAACGTCCTGACTTTC
TRBJ1-4	NA	TRBV19	TRBD1	CASSTGTGSEGEKLFF	TGTGCCAGTAGTACGGGGACAGGCTCCGAGGGGGAAAAACTGTTTTTT
TRBJ1-3	NA	TRBV6-5	TRBD1	CASSYRDRGLDTIYF	TGTGCCAGCAGTTACCGGGACAGGGGGCTAGACACCATATATTTT
TRBJ1-6	NA	TRBV6-4	TRBD1	CASRRGTGHNSPLHF	TGTGCCAGCAGGCGCGGGACAGGGCATAATTCACCCCTCCACTTT
TRBJ2-5	few	TRBV24-1	TRBD1	CATSETGSPETQYF	TGTGCCACCAGTGAGACAGGGTCTCCGGAGACCCAGTACTTC
TRBJ1-3	NA	TRBV5-1	NA	CASSLDTQGNTIYF	TGCGCCAGCAGCTTGGACACACAAGGAAACACCATATATTTT
TRBJ2-3	NA	TRBV30	TRBD2	CAWSVPSGRTDTQYF	TGTGCCTGGAGTGTACCTAGCGGGAGAACAGATACGCAGTATTTT
TRBJ1-2	NA	TRBV30	NA	CAWSMKTGGYTF	TGTGCCTGGAGTATGAAAACGGGGGGCTACACCTTC